The 10 T cell receptor beta chains in this list originate from one sample, sequenced in a study of blood T cell repertoires in COVID-19. Using immunoSEQ multiplex PCR, the repertoire was profiled, and TCRdb retains in-frame clones only, with some absent. Of roughly 140,000 clones in the sample, roughly 85% were seen once. Sequenced sample: peripheral blood. Receptors originate from a woman aged 55-69 years with COVID-19, enrolled during active disease.

The rearrangement links TRBV7-2 to TRBJ2-5, with 10 bases that match TRBD2. J lost 5 bases, V lost 5 bases, and 8 bases had no gene match. Germline-derived CDR1 and CDR2 are SGHTA and FQGNSA. The CDR3 length is 15 residues. CDR3 region: CASSPTSGVGETQYF. The DNA of the CDR3 is TGTGCCAGCAGCCCAACTAGCGGGGTCGGGGAGACCCAGTACTTC.

This clone came up once. This chain joins TRBV30 and TRBJ1-5, with D possibly being TRBD1 (6 bases). The V and J ends lost 0 bases and 3 bases respectively, with 15 bases between them. CDR3 length: 16 amino acids. Germline V gene sequence: CDR1 GTSNPN, CDR2 SVGIG (reference sequence). CDR3 residues: CAWSVGPGDPNQPQHF. For the CDR3, the DNA is TGTGCCTGGAGTGTAGGACCAGGGGACCCCAATCAGCCCCAGCATTTT.

The chain is built from TRBV27 and TRBJ2-7; D may be TRBD2 (5 bases). The CDR3 runs to 14 residues. Trimming shortened V by 2 bases and J by 5 bases, and 13 bases separated the two germline ends. The V gene's germline CDR1 is MNHEY and CDR2 SMNVEV (reference sequence). The CDR3 sequence: CASSLGGILDEQYF. Written as DNA, the CDR3 is TGTGCCAGCAGTTTAGGAGGCATATTAGACGAGCAGTACTTC.

The J gene is TRBJ2-7, the V gene TRBV15, with 10 bases matching TRBD1. Germline V gives CDR1 LNHNV, CDR2 YYDKDF (reference sequence). The J segment lost 4 bases and the V segment lost 6 bases, leaving 6 bases of the junction unmatched. This CDR3 spans 14 amino acids. The CDR3 coding sequence is TGTGCCACCAGTCGGGACAGGGGAGGGTACGAGCAGTACTTC. This sequence encodes CATSRDRGGYEQYF.

This clone was counted a single time. The rearrangement uses TRBV6-1 and TRBJ2-1, with a tentative D call TRBD2 (6 bases). V was shortened by 3 bases and J by 2 bases, with 14 bases between the two germline ends. The CDR3 is made up of 16 amino acids. CDR1 is MNHNS, CDR2 SASEGT, per germline. CDR3 amino acids: CASSEEGWGPYNEQFF. CDR3 in DNA: TGTGCCAGCAGTGAGGAGGGTTGGGGTCCCTACAATGAGCAGTTCTTC.

V and J are TRBV30 and TRBJ2-3; the match to TRBD2 covers 8 bases. Germline lookup yields CDR1 GTSNPN and CDR2 SVGIG (reference sequence). This CDR3 has 16 amino acids. The V segment lost 1 base and the J segment 0 bases; nucleotides outside the gene matches: 6. The DNA of the CDR3 is TGTGCCTGGAGTGGAAGTAGCGGGGCTAGCACAGATACGCAGTATTTT. Amino acids: CAWSGSSGASTDTQYF. Full variable domain (missing parts from reference TRBV30 and TRBJ2-3): SQTIHQWPATLVQPVGSPLSLECTVEGTSNPNLYWYRQAAGRGLQLLFYSVGIGQISSEVPQNLSASRPQDRQFILSSKKLLLSDSGFYLCAWSGSSGASTDTQYFGPGTRLTVL.

The CDR3 region is CASSIDVGGGLNEQFF. CDR3 nucleotides: TGTGCCAGTAGTATAGATGTCGGGGGGGGGTTGAATGAGCAGTTCTTC. The gene calls are TRBV19 and TRBJ2-1, with TRBD2 matching 8 bases. The CDR3 runs 16 residues. The V gene end was trimmed by 0 bases and the J gene end by 7 bases; junction bases not matched to a gene: 8. Germline V gives CDR1 LNHDA, CDR2 SQIVND (reference sequence).

This clone has just a few counts. The genes are TRBV20-1 and TRBJ1-6; D not resolved. Germline V CDR1 and CDR2: DFQATT, SNEGSKA (reference sequence). V dropped 1 base and J dropped 10 bases, with 5 bases sitting between them. The CDR3 runs 11 residues. The CDR3: CSARAGSPLHF. CDR3 DNA: TGCAGTGCTAGAGCAGGCTCACCCCTCCACTTT.

V usage is TRBV4-3 and J usage is TRBJ2-3; TRBD2 might be the D (5 bases). This CDR3 is built from 13 residues. V was trimmed by 0 bases and J by 10 bases, leaving 11 bases between them. In germline, CDR1 is LGHNA, CDR2 YSLEER. The CDR3 bases are TGCGCCAGCAGCCAAGAGTGGACTTCGGCGCAGTATTTT. Translation gives CASSQEWTSAQYF.

This chain links TRBV11-1 with TRBJ2-5; no firm D call. V lost 1 base to trimming and J lost 5 bases, with 8 bases between them. CDR3 length: 13 residues. Germline loops: CDR1 SGHAT, CDR2 FQDESV (reference sequence). The DNA for the CDR3 is TGTGCCAGCAGCTTAGGGGTGCGGGAGACCCAGTACTTC. Its translation is CASSLGVRETQYF.